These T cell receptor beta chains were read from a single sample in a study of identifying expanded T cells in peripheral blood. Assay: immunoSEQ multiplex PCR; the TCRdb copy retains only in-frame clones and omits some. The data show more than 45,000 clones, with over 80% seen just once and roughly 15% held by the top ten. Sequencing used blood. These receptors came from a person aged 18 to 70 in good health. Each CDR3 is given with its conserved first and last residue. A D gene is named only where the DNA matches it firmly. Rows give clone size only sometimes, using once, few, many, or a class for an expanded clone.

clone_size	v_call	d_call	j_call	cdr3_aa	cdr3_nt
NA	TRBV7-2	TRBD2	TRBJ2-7	CASSFSGRASEQYF	TGTGCCAGCAGCTTTAGCGGGAGGGCCAGCGAGCAGTACTTC
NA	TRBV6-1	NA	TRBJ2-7	CASRTDSPPYEQYF	TGTGCCAGCAGAACAGACTCTCCCCCCTACGAGCAGTACTTC
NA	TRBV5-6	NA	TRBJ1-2	CASSLEQDAHNGYTF	TGTGCCAGCAGCTTGGAGCAGGACGCGCATAATGGCTACACCTTC
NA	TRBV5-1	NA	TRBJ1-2	CASSSPGTNYGYTF	TGCGCCAGCAGCTCCCCAGGGACCAACTATGGCTACACCTTC
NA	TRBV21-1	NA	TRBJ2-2	CASMTLGRLLGGELFF	TGTGCCAGCATGACCCTGGGGCGGCTGTTAGGCGGGGAGCTGTTTTTT
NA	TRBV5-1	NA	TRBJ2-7	CASSKDEYEQYF	TGCGCCAGCAGCAAGGACGAGTACGAGCAGTACTTC
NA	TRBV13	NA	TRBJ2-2	CASSFGPAGELFF	TGTGCCAGCAGCTTTGGGCCGGCCGGGGAGCTGTTTTTT
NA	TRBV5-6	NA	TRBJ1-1	CASTLIVSTEAFF	TGTGCCAGCACCCTGATTGTTTCCACTGAAGCTTTCTTT
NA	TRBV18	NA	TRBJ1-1	CASSPTWAAQNTEAFF	TGTGCCAGCTCACCAACTTGGGCAGCCCAAAACACTGAAGCTTTCTTT
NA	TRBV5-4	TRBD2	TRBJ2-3	CASSFGGGGTDTQYF	TGTGCCAGCAGCTTTGGTGGGGGGGGCACAGATACGCAGTATTTT
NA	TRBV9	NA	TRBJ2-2	CASSASDGDTGELFF	TGTGCCAGCAGCGCCTCTGACGGAGACACCGGGGAGCTGTTTTTT
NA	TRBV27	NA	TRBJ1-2	CASRSGHNYGYTF	TGTGCCAGCAGATCAGGGCACAACTATGGCTACACCTTC
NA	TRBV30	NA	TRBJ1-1	CAWSVLRVEAFF	TGTGCCTGGAGTGTACTAAGGGTTGAAGCTTTCTTT
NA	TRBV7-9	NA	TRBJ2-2	CARGPTGNTGELFF	TGTGCCAGGGGCCCGACAGGGAACACCGGGGAGCTGTTTTTT
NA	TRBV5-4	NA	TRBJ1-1	CASSLTGAEAFF	TGTGCCAGCAGCTTAACCGGGGCTGAAGCTTTCTTT
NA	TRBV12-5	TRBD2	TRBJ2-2	CASGLGTSGVTGELFF	TGTGCTAGTGGTTTGGGGACTAGCGGGGTCACCGGGGAGCTGTTTTTT
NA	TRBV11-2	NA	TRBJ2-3	CASSPGPITDTQYF	TGTGCCAGCAGCCCTGGACCAATCACAGATACGCAGTATTTT
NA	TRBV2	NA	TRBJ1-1	CASRGSKGGAEAFF	TGTGCCAGCAGGGGCTCCAAGGGAGGCGCTGAAGCTTTCTTT
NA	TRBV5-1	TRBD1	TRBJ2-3	CASSSAGTGGADTQYF	TGCGCCAGCAGCTCGGCCGGGACAGGGGGCGCGGATACGCAGTATTTT
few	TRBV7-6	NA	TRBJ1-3	CASSLAPGGSSGNTIYF	TGTGCCAGCAGCTTAGCACCAGGAGGGTCCTCTGGAAACACCATATATTTT
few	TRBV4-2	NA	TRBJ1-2	CASSQPDTPYGYTF	TGTGCCAGCAGCCAACCGGACACGCCCTATGGCTACACCTTC
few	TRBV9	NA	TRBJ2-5	CASSPGGGETQYF	TGTGCCAGCAGCCCCGGGGGCGGGGAGACCCAGTACTTC
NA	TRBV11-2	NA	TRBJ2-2	CASSLRANTGELFF	TGTGCCAGCAGCCTCCGGGCGAACACCGGGGAGCTGTTTTTT
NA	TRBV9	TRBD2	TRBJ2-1	CASSSGGGYNEQFF	TGTGCCAGCTCTTCGGGCGGGGGCTACAATGAGCAGTTCTTC
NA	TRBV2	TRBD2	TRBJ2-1	CASLLAGGRDEQFF	TGTGCCAGCCTCCTAGCGGGGGGACGAGATGAGCAGTTCTTC
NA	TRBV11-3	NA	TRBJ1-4	CASSVPGRPLKGNEKLFF	TGTGCCAGCAGCGTACCGGGACGGCCTCTAAAGGGTAATGAAAAACTGTTTTTT
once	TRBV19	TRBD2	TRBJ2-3	CASSLAGGPPLADTQYF	TGTGCCAGTAGTTTAGCGGGAGGGCCACCTCTCGCAGATACGCAGTATTTT
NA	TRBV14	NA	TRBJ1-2	CASSGQINYGYTF	TGTGCCAGCAGCGGACAGATTAACTATGGCTACACCTTC
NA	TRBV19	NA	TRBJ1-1	CASSMWPVGNTEAFF	TGTGCCAGTAGTATGTGGCCAGTCGGGAACACTGAAGCTTTCTTT
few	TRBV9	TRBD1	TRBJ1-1	CASSTGTGSRAFF	TGTGCCAGCAGCACCGGGACAGGGAGTAGAGCTTTCTTT
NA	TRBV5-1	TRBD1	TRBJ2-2	CASSAGGMNTGELFF	TGCGCCAGCAGCGCAGGGGGCATGAACACCGGGGAGCTGTTTTTT
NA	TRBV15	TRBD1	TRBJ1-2	CATSRDRVANYGYTF	TGTGCCACCAGCAGGGACAGGGTAGCTAACTATGGCTACACCTTC
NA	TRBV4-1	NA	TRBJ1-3	CASSQPTGTERSGNTIYF	TGCGCCAGCAGCCAACCAACCGGGACCGAGAGATCTGGAAACACCATATATTTT
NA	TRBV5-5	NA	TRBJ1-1	CASSLVVGSAEAFF	TGTGCCAGCAGCTTGGTGGTGGGTTCGGCGGAAGCTTTCTTT
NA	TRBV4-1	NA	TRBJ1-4	CASSPTSTTNEKLFF	TGCGCCAGCAGCCCTACAAGCACAACTAATGAAAAACTGTTTTTT
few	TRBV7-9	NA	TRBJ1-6	CASSFQGNNSPLHF	TGTGCCAGCAGCTTTCAAGGGAATAATTCACCCCTCCACTTT
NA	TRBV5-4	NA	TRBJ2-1	CASSGGGLSYNEQFF	TGTGCCAGCAGTGGCGGAGGTCTTTCCTACAATGAGCAGTTCTTC
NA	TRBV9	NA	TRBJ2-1	CASSVGGGRNEQFF	TGTGCCAGCAGCGTAGGAGGCGGACGGAATGAGCAGTTCTTC
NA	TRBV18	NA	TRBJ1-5	CASSLDSSGPQHF	TGTGCCAGCTCCCTCGACAGCAGCGGGCCCCAGCATTTT
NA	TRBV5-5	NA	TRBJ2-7	CASSLGAGIYEQYF	TGTGCCAGCAGCTTAGGGGCAGGGATCTACGAGCAGTACTTC
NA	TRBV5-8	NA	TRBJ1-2	CASSFVPGGVPTF	TGTGCCAGCAGCTTTGTACCCGGTGGGGTCCCCACCTTC
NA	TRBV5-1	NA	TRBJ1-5	CASSLDGPSNQPQHF	TGCGCCAGCAGCTTGGACGGACCGAGCAATCAGCCCCAGCATTTT
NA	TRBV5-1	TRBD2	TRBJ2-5	CASSLFGRGNQETQYF	TGCGCCAGCAGCTTGTTCGGGCGGGGGAATCAAGAGACCCAGTACTTC
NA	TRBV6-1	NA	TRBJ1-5	CASRATAYSNQPQHF	TGTGCCAGCAGGGCGACAGCTTATAGCAATCAGCCCCAGCATTTT
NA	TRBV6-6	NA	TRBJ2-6	CASSDLRGSGANVLTF	TGTGCCAGCAGCGATCTGCGGGGAAGTGGGGCCAACGTCCTGACTTTC
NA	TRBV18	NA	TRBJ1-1	CASSRGGGRGAEAFF	TGTGCCAGCTCCCGCGGGGGGGGGCGCGGGGCTGAAGCTTTCTTT
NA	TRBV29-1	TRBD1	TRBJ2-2	CSVAPGTGLTGELFF	TGCAGCGTTGCCCCCGGGACAGGGCTCACCGGGGAGCTGTTTTTT
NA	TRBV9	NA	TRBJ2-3	CASSARNTDTQYF	TGTGCCAGCAGCGCACGGAACACAGATACGCAGTATTTT
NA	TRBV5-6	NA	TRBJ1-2	CASTAGVIRRGYTF	TGTGCCAGCACCGCAGGTGTAATCAGAAGGGGCTACACCTTC
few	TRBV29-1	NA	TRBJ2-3	CSVVEELVLGDTQYF	TGCAGCGTTGTAGAGGAGTTGGTCCTGGGGGATACGCAGTATTTT
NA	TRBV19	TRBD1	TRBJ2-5	CASSAATGWETQYF	TGTGCCAGTAGCGCCGCGACAGGGTGGGAGACCCAGTACTTC
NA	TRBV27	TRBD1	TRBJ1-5	CASSLSGNRGRGQPQHF	TGTGCCAGCAGTTTATCCGGAAACAGGGGGCGCGGTCAGCCCCAGCATTTT
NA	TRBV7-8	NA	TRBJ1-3	CASSLMDSGNTIYF	TGTGCCAGCAGCTTAATGGACAGCGGAAACACCATATATTTT